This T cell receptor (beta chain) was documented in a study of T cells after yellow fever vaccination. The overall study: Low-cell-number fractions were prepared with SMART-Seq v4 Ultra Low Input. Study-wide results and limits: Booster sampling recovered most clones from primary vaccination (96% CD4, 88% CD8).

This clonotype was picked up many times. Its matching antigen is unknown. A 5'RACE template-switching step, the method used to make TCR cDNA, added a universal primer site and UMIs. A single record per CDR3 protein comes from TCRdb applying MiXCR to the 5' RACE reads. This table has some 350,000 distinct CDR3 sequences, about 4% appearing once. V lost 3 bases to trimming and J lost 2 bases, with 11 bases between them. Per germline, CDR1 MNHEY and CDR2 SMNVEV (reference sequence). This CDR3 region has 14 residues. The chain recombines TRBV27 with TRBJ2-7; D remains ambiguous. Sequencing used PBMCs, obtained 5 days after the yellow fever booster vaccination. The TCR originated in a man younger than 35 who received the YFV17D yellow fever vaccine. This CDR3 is CASSFGGAAYEQYF. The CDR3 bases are TGTGCCAGCAGTTTCGGCGGAGCCGCCTACGAGCAGTACTTC.